This T cell receptor (beta chain) derives from a study of cytomegalovirus exposure and HLA in healthy donors. The germline V gene has CDR1 MNHEY and CDR2 SMNVEV (reference sequence). CDR3 length: 19 residues. The trim removed 5 bases at V and 1 base at J, leaving 11 bases unmatched. Findings of the study overall: Earlier analysis looked at TCR beta V segments, and most were productive about 87% or about 30% of the time. Sequencing likely caused a cluster of highly shared sequence variants. A later analysis reported that several of the most significant clusters appeared to be linked to common viral pathogens, among them Epstein-Barr virus.

PCR primers comprised 60 Vbeta and 13 Jbeta primers. The method was immunoSEQ multiplex PCR; TCRdb's version includes in-frame clones alone and lacks a portion of them. The sample records about 150,000 clones, 65% to 80% being singletons. Turning to this clone: What it binds is not known.

This chain links TRBV27 with TRBJ2-6, with 10 bases that match TRBD1. This TCR derives from a man aged 18 to 29 in good health and CMV-seronegative. Sample: PBMCs. The CDR3 DNA is TGTGCCAGCAGTCGTCGGACAGGGGGTTCCTATTCTGGGGCCAACGTCCTGACTTTC. It is translated as CASSRRTGGSYSGANVLTF.